These 12 T cell receptor beta chains were sequenced from one sample in a study of shared clonotypes between healthy human individuals (dated by TCRdb to the early 2020s). The method was the immunoSEQ multiplex PCR assay. Not all clones reach the TCRdb copy of this immuneACCESS table, which keeps in-frame sequences only. Checked studies attribute under half of the gap to unresolved V genes and leave the rest unexplained. The sample records about 490,000 clones, 76% of which are singletons. 10% to 15% of the sample lies in the top ten. Sequencing input: PBMCs. The receptors shown here come from a middle-aged woman in good health. Some clones in this sample may be carry-over from other donors' samples.

The CDR3 loop is CATSFDRGYTDTQYF. The CDR3 bases are TGTGCCACCAGCTTCGACAGGGGATATACAGATACGCAGTATTTT. The chain is built from TRBV15 and TRBJ2-3, with 8 bases aligning to TRBD1. This CDR3 spans 15 amino acids. Germline V CDR1 and CDR2: LNHNV, YYDKDF (reference sequence). Trimming removed 5 bases from V and 3 bases from J; junction bases left unmatched: 7.

This clone was seen just once. The genes are TRBV25-1 and TRBJ2-6; no reliable D call. Trimming cost V 4 bases and J 6 bases, with 7 bases left between them. The CDR3 has 13 amino acids. Germline-derived CDR1 and CDR2 are MGHDK and SYGVNS. DNA for the CDR3: TGTGCCAGCAGTGCCGTCCAGGCCAACGTCCTGACTTTC. Protein sequence: CASSAVQANVLTF.

V usage is TRBV7-2 and J usage is TRBJ2-1; the match to TRBD2 covers 11 bases. The CDR3 is 15 residues long. J gave up 4 bases and V 5 bases, and 4 bases lay outside the gene matches. The germline V gene has CDR1 SGHTA and CDR2 FQGNSA. The CDR3 nucleotides read TGTGCCAGCAGCGCACTAGCGGGAGTATACAATGAGCAGTTCTTC. Protein product: CASSALAGVYNEQFF.

The chain employs TRBV10-2 and TRBJ2-1, with TRBD2 matching over 12 bases. Looked up from germline, CDR1 is WSHSY and CDR2 is SAAADI. The CDR3 is 17 amino acids. V gave up 3 bases and J gave up 3 bases; unmatched junction bases: 6. The CDR3 DNA is TGCGCCAGCAGTGATTGGACTAGCGGGAAAAGCTACAATGAGCAGTTCTTC. Residues: CASSDWTSGKSYNEQFF.

The chain uses TRBV29-1 and TRBJ2-2, with unresolved D. Trimming took off 5 bases at V and 0 bases at J, with 16 bases between the two ends. CDR3 length: 16 residues. Germline lookup yields CDR1 SQVTM and CDR2 ANQGSEA. The CDR3 region is CSVLASDLANTGELFF. The CDR3, as DNA: TGCAGCGTTTTGGCCAGCGACCTTGCGAACACCGGGGAGCTGTTTTTT.

Worth noting for this clone: Other DNA sequences in this sample translate to the same CDR3. The rearrangement joins TRBV19 to TRBJ2-1; D is unresolved. Germline values: CDR1 LNHDA, CDR2 SQIVND (reference sequence). The CDR3 sequence is 15 residues long. V gave up 1 base and J gave up 6 bases, with 13 bases separating them. Here the CDR3 DNA reads TGTGCCAGTAGTATAGTTTTCGGGTCGGGCAATGAGCAGTTCTTC. This gives the protein CASSIVFGSGNEQFF.

The chain employs TRBV6-5 and TRBJ1-5, with D possibly being TRBD1 (5 bases). The length of the CDR3 is 11 residues. From germline, CDR1 is MNHEY and CDR2 SVGAGI. The CDR3 sequence is CTGGSNQPQHF. Here the CDR3 DNA reads TGTACCGGGGGGAGCAATCAGCCCCAGCATTTT.

The gene calls are TRBV5-6 and TRBJ2-5, with D possibly TRBD2 on 5 matching bases. The CDR3 totals 12 residues. Germline V gives CDR1 SGHDT, CDR2 YYEEEE. V lost 4 bases and J lost 2, with 6 bases in between. The CDR3: CASSKRQETQYF. CDR3 nucleotide sequence: TGTGCCAGCAGCAAGCGGCAAGAGACCCAGTACTTC.

V usage is TRBV7-9 and J usage is TRBJ2-5; 7 bases are a match to TRBD1. Germline values: CDR1 SEHNR, CDR2 FQNEAQ (reference sequence). CDR3 length: 14 residues. J lost 4 bases, V lost 5 bases, and 7 bases had no gene match. The CDR3 protein is CASSLGGDAETQYF. In DNA form, the CDR3 reads TGTGCCAGCAGCCTAGGGGGCGACGCAGAGACCCAGTACTTC.

CDR3 coding DNA: TGTGCCAGCAGCCCCCAGTCAAGCTCCTACGAGCAGTACTTC. Its protein is CASSPQSSSYEQYF. V and J are TRBV7-2 and TRBJ2-7; D gene unclear. The CDR3 sequence is 14 residues long. Germline V CDR1 and CDR2: SGHTA, FQGNSA. V lost 5 bases, J lost 0 bases, and 11 bases lay in between.

The chain has TRBV6-1 and TRBJ1-5, with TRBD1 as a possible D gene (5 bases). Trimming pared 2 bases from V and 0 bases from J, leaving 11 bases between. Germline CDR1 reads MNHNS; CDR2 reads SASEGT. The CDR3 has 16 amino acids. The CDR3 DNA is TGTGCCAGCAGTGAACTGGGGGGGGGTAGCAATCAGCCCCAGCATTTT. It specifies CASSELGGGSNQPQHF.

This chain links TRBV19 with TRBJ2-2, with 8 bases that match TRBD1. Germline loops: CDR1 LNHDA, CDR2 SQIVND (reference sequence). The ends lost 5 bases at V and 1 base at J; junction bases unmatched: 9. The CDR3 is made up of 17 amino acids. The CDR3 region is CASSPIGQGQNTGELFF. For the CDR3, the DNA is TGTGCCAGTAGTCCCATTGGACAGGGCCAGAACACCGGGGAGCTGTTTTTT.